This entry concerns a single T cell receptor (beta chain). This sample was included in a study of T cells after posttransplantation cyclophosphamide. Treatment was busulfan-fludarabine conditioning, a marrow graft, and cyclophosphamide on days +3 and +4. CDR1 is SGHRS, CDR2 YFSETQ, per germline. V gave up 0 bases and J gave up 7 bases, with 10 bases separating them. CDR3 size: 13 residues. The assay was immunoSEQ multiplex PCR, and TCRdb's table has in-frame clones only and misses some. The profile shows approximately 11,000 clones, under 95% of them singletons. This sample comprised PBMCs, obtained after allogeneic stem cell transplant with posttransplant cyclophosphamide. The source is a female patient in her thirties or forties who received an allogeneic stem cell transplant from an unrelated donor, was CMV-positive, and had no GVHD. A subset of T cells may come from the graft donor. The chain employs TRBV5-1 and TRBJ2-5; D unresolved. CDR3 in DNA: TGCGCCAGCAGCTTGGACTATTCACGGACCCAGTACTTC. Translation gives CASSLDYSRTQYF.